The 29 T cell receptor beta chains presented below share a single source sample, sequenced in a study of blood T cell repertoires in COVID-19. Only in-frame clones appear in the TCRdb table, and some are missing; sequencing was by immunoSEQ multiplex PCR. Seen here are 250,000 to 300,000 clones, around 78% observed once, and the top ten hold about 4.9%. Sequenced material: peripheral blood. All receptors derive from a man aged 60 to 69 who had recovered from COVID-19.

V and J are TRBV30 and TRBJ2-7, with 8 bases identical to TRBD1. CDR3 length: 15 residues. V gave up 3 bases and J gave up 6 bases; unmatched junction bases: 13. Germline values: CDR1 GTSNPN, CDR2 SVGIG (reference sequence). CDR3 bases: TGTGCCTGGAGGGGACAGCGGACAGGGACCAGCGAGCAGTACTTC. Translation: CAWRGQRTGTSEQYF.

This clone occurred a few times. The chain combines TRBV11-2 with TRBJ1-2; 11 nucleotides match TRBD1. V was pared by 4 bases and J by 4 bases, with 5 bases of the junction left unmatched. Germline CDR1 SGHAT, CDR2 FQNNGV. The CDR3 sequence is 15 residues long. The CDR3 here is CASSYGQGAGYGYTF. In DNA, the CDR3 is TGTGCCAGCAGCTACGGACAGGGGGCTGGCTATGGCTACACCTTC.

This rearrangement joins TRBV5-1 to TRBJ2-5; a possible D gene is TRBD1 (6 bases). V lost 0 bases and J lost 5, with 14 bases in between. In germline, CDR1 is SGHRS, CDR2 YFSETQ. CDR3 length equals 15 residues. CDR3 coding DNA: TGCGCCAGCAGCTTGGAGGGACACGGAGCGGAGACCCAGTACTTC. Translation: CASSLEGHGAETQYF.

The chain is built from TRBV14 and TRBJ2-2, with unresolved D. Trimming took 6 bases from V and 8 from J, leaving 13 bases between them. Germline CDR1 SGHDN, CDR2 FVKESK. This CDR3 is 13 amino acids long. Here the CDR3 reads CASSRLLKGELFF. In DNA, the CDR3 is TGTGCCAGCAGTCGACTGCTTAAGGGGGAGCTGTTTTTT.

CDR3 sequence reads: CASQETVAKDTGELFF. The CDR3, as DNA: TGTGCCAGCCAAGAGACAGTAGCAAAGGACACCGGGGAGCTGTTTTTT. The chain joins TRBV2 to TRBJ2-2; perhaps TRBD1 as D (5 bases). There are 16 residues in the CDR3. V shed 8 bases and J shed 3 bases, with 19 bases lying between them. CDR1 and CDR2 (germline): SNHLY, FYNNEI.

V usage is TRBV19 and J usage is TRBJ1-5; 8 bases map to TRBD1. Germline V gene lookup returns CDR1 LNHDA and CDR2 SQIVND (reference sequence). Trimming removed 7 bases from V and 7 bases from J; junction bases left unmatched: 15. This CDR3 is built from 16 residues. CDR3 amino acids: CASTNSGQGRWQPQHF. The CDR3 nucleotides are TGTGCCAGTACTAACTCCGGACAGGGACGCTGGCAGCCCCAGCATTTT.

The chain couples TRBV7-2 to TRBJ2-1, with D possibly being TRBD1 (6 bases). V was trimmed by 2 bases and J by 4 bases, leaving 12 bases between them. Germline CDR1 and CDR2: SGHTA and FQGNSA. The CDR3 is 15 residues long. CDR3 DNA: TGTGCCAGCAGCTTAAGTTGGACAGATTACAATGAGCAGTTCTTC. Its protein is CASSLSWTDYNEQFF.

The rearrangement uses TRBV7-8 and TRBJ2-1; 7 bases map to TRBD2. The CDR3 covers 15 residues. The J segment lost 4 bases and the V segment lost 5 bases, leaving 8 bases of the junction unmatched. In germline, CDR1 is SGHVS, CDR2 FQNEAQ. CDR3 sequence reads: CASSPVAGGYNEQFF. The CDR3 DNA reads TGTGCCAGCAGCCCCGTAGCGGGTGGATACAATGAGCAGTTCTTC.

Concerning this clone itself: Other DNA sequences in the same sample also yield this CDR3. The V gene is TRBV6-5, the J gene TRBJ1-1; TRBD1 might be the D (6 bases). This CDR3 comprises 14 residues. CDR1 is MNHEY and CDR2 is SVGAGI in the germline V gene. The V end was cut by 6 bases, the J end by 2 bases, with 13 bases between. The CDR3 protein is CASRGTGQNTEAFF. CDR3 nucleotides: TGTGCCAGCAGGGGGACGGGACAAAACACTGAAGCTTTCTTT.

The rearrangement uses TRBV19 and TRBJ2-2; unclear D gene. From germline, CDR1 is LNHDA and CDR2 SQIVND (reference sequence). V was trimmed by 5 bases and J by 2 bases, leaving 9 bases between them. The CDR3 covers 14 residues. The CDR3 is CASSLSLNTGELFF. For the CDR3, the DNA is TGTGCCAGTAGTCTCTCACTCAACACCGGGGAGCTGTTTTTT.

The chain combines TRBV19 with TRBJ1-1; D call uncertain. The CDR3 is made up of 15 amino acids. Trimming removed 1 base from V and 0 bases from J, with 9 bases in between. The V gene's germline CDR1 is LNHDA and CDR2 SQIVND (reference sequence). The CDR3 region has the DNA TGTGCCAGTAGTATAGGGCAGAACATGAACACTGAAGCTTTCTTT. Translating gives CASSIGQNMNTEAFF.

This clone was seen only a few times. This chain uses TRBV5-1 with TRBJ1-6; D is uncertain. Germline CDR1 is SGHRS and CDR2 is YFSETQ. V was trimmed by 0 bases and J by 8 bases, leaving 9 bases between them. There are 14 residues in the CDR3. CDR3 sequence (DNA): TGCGCCAGCAGCTTGGTCTCCGTCGATTCACCCCTCCACTTT. Its translation: CASSLVSVDSPLHF.

This clone was recorded only once. The chain couples TRBV4-1 to TRBJ2-1, with 8 bases that match TRBD2. Germline trimming cut 4 bases from V and 2 bases from J; bases unmatched to any gene: 4. CDR1 and CDR2 (germline): MGHRA, YSYEKL. The CDR3 consists of 15 residues. CDR3 nucleotides: TGCGCCAGCAGCCCAGTGGGACTAGCCTACAATGAGCAGTTCTTC. It translates to CASSPVGLAYNEQFF.

The chain employs TRBV7-8 and TRBJ2-5, with 7 bases that match TRBD1. The trim removed 4 bases at V and 5 bases at J, leaving 4 bases unmatched. Germline lookup yields CDR1 SGHVS and CDR2 FQNEAQ. The CDR3 is 13 residues long. The CDR3 spells CASSSGTEETQYF. The CDR3 nucleotides read TGTGCCAGCAGCTCCGGGACAGAGGAGACCCAGTACTTC.

The chain is built from TRBV15 and TRBJ2-1, with 10 bases that match TRBD2. Germline V CDR1 and CDR2: LNHNV, YYDKDF (reference sequence). V trimming: 8 bases; J trimming: 4 bases; junction bases outside the gene matches: 5. The CDR3 runs 14 residues. The CDR3 loop reads CATATSGTYNEQFF. CDR3 DNA sequence: TGTGCCACCGCTACTAGCGGGACATACAATGAGCAGTTCTTC.

This chain joins TRBV7-6 and TRBJ2-1; 11 bases are a match to TRBD2. With V trimmed by 4 bases and J by 8 bases, 13 bases remained unmatched. The CDR3 spans 17 residues. Germline CDR1 reads SGHVS; CDR2 reads FNYEAQ. CDR3 sequence (DNA): TGTGCCAGCAGCTCCCGCAGGTTAGCGGGAGGGCCGGATGAGCAGTTCTTC. Amino acids: CASSSRRLAGGPDEQFF.

This rearrangement joins TRBV12-3 or TRBV12-4 to TRBJ1-2, with a possible D match to TRBD1 (5 bases). CDR3 length equals 13 residues. V was trimmed by 5 bases and J by 5 bases, leaving 12 bases between them. CDR3 protein: CASSPGSNYGYTF. In DNA form, the CDR3 reads TGTGCCAGCAGTCCAGGGTCAAATTATGGCTACACCTTC.

The V call is TRBV11-2, the J call TRBJ1-2, with TRBD1 matching over 7 bases. From germline, CDR1 is SGHAT and CDR2 FQNNGV. Unmatched junction bases numbered 10, after V lost 2 bases and J lost 7 bases. This CDR3 contains 15 residues. CDR3 residues: CASSLHTDRLGGYTF. Here the CDR3 DNA reads TGTGCCAGCAGCTTACACACGGACAGGCTGGGTGGCTACACCTTC. The full variable domain, completed using reference TRBV11-2 and TRBJ1-2, is EAGVAQSPRYKIIEKRQSVAFWCNPISGHATLYWYQQILGQGPKLLIQFQNNGVVDDSQLPKDRFSAERLKGVDSTLKIQPAKLEDSAVYLCASSLHTDRLGGYTFGSGTRLTVV.

The chain couples TRBV9 to TRBJ2-3, with 9 positions matching TRBD2. The J segment lost 5 bases and the V segment lost 2 bases, leaving 6 bases of the junction unmatched. The CDR3 is 15 amino acids. Germline CDR1 is SGDLS and CDR2 is YYNGEE. As DNA, the CDR3 is TGTGCCAGCAGCGTTGGCGGGGGGGCGGTAGATACGCAGTATTTT. This translates into CASSVGGGAVDTQYF.

The chain recombines TRBV27 with TRBJ1-3; TRBD1 aligns across 8 bases. This CDR3 contains 16 residues. V lost 5 bases, J lost 4 bases, and 10 bases stayed unmatched. Germline V gives CDR1 MNHEY, CDR2 SMNVEV (reference sequence). CDR3 loop: CASSPHRTGRGNTIYF. The DNA of the CDR3 is TGTGCCAGCAGTCCCCACAGGACAGGGAGGGGAAACACCATATATTTT.

The chain recombines TRBV9 with TRBJ1-1; 7 bases are shared with TRBD1. V shed 4 bases and J 6 bases; nucleotides not matched to a gene: 6. In germline, CDR1 is SGDLS, CDR2 YYNGEE. CDR3 length: 13 amino acids. The CDR3 DNA reads TGTGCCAGCAGCACAAACAGGGGCTCTGAAGCTTTCTTT. Translated: CASSTNRGSEAFF.

The chain is built from TRBV27 and TRBJ2-1; 8 nucleotides agree with TRBD2. Germline assignment: CDR1 MNHEY and CDR2 SMNVEV (reference sequence). There are 15 residues in the CDR3. After removal of 6 bases from V and 8 bases from J, the junction contained 12 bases not matched to a gene. The CDR3 nucleotides are TGTGCCAGCAGACGAGCGGGAGTAATAGGCGATGAGCAGTTCTTC. Amino acids: CASRRAGVIGDEQFF.

The chain uses TRBV21-1 and TRBJ2-2; TRBD2, as called in the table, went unchecked against the DNA. TRBV21-1 is tagged as a pseudogene. The CDR3 is 20 residues long. For the CDR3, the DNA is TGTGCCAGCAGCAAAGAGGCTAGCGGGAGCCCCACAACCCCCACCGGGGAGCTGTTTTTT. Amino acid sequence: CASSKEASGSPTTPTGELFF.

The genes are TRBV15 and TRBJ1-4, with D uncertain. V was shortened by 6 bases and J by 12 bases, with 14 bases between the two germline ends. The germline V gene has CDR1 LNHNV and CDR2 YYDKDF (reference sequence). CDR3 length: 12 amino acids. The CDR3 DNA is TGTGCCACCAGGAAGAGTCGAACGGAACTGTTTTTT. Its protein product is CATRKSRTELFF.

The rearrangement joins TRBV29-1 to TRBJ2-5; the D is unclear. CDR3 size: 13 residues. Deletions cut 5 bases from V and 1 base from J, with 11 bases between. Germline loops: CDR1 SQVTM, CDR2 ANQGSEA. The CDR3 spells CSVRASSQETQYF. CDR3 nucleotide sequence: TGCAGCGTTCGAGCGTCGTCCCAAGAGACCCAGTACTTC.

This chain joins TRBV5-1 and TRBJ1-2, with D possibly TRBD1 on 5 matching bases. Germline V CDR1 and CDR2: SGHRS, YFSETQ. CDR3 size: 16 residues. Between the trimmed V and J ends, which lost 0 bases and 4 bases, there was a span of 16 bases. The CDR3 is CASSLELGRVSYGYTF. The CDR3 DNA follows: TGCGCCAGCAGCTTGGAGCTTGGCAGGGTCAGCTATGGCTACACCTTC.

The rearrangement joins TRBV24-1 to TRBJ2-5, with TRBD2 identical over 9 bases. The CDR3 has 16 residues. J gave up 2 bases and V 1 base, and 4 bases lay outside the gene matches. CDR1 and CDR2 from the germline V gene are KGHDR and SFDVKD. CDR3: CATSDFVSGGQETQYF. The CDR3 coding sequence is TGTGCCACCAGTGATTTCGTCAGCGGGGGGCAAGAGACCCAGTACTTC.

The rearrangement joins TRBV6-2 or TRBV6-3 to TRBJ1-1; 8 nucleotides align to TRBD1. V gave up 3 bases and J gave up 5 bases; unmatched junction bases: 8. The CDR3 loop spans 15 amino acids. Germline CDR1 and CDR2: MNHEY and SVGEGT. The CDR3 loop reads CASSYLRTGRTEAFF. Written as DNA, the CDR3 is TGTGCCAGCAGTTATCTTCGGACAGGGAGGACTGAAGCTTTCTTT.

The chain employs TRBV5-8 and TRBJ1-1, with D uncertain. V dropped 4 bases and J dropped 1 base, with 17 bases sitting between them. Germline CDR1 SGHTS, CDR2 YDEGEE. The CDR3 is 16 amino acids. The DNA of the CDR3 is TGTGCCAGCAGCCCGAGTTCGGGTTCATGGAACACTGAAGCTTTCTTT. Translated, it gives CASSPSSGSWNTEAFF.